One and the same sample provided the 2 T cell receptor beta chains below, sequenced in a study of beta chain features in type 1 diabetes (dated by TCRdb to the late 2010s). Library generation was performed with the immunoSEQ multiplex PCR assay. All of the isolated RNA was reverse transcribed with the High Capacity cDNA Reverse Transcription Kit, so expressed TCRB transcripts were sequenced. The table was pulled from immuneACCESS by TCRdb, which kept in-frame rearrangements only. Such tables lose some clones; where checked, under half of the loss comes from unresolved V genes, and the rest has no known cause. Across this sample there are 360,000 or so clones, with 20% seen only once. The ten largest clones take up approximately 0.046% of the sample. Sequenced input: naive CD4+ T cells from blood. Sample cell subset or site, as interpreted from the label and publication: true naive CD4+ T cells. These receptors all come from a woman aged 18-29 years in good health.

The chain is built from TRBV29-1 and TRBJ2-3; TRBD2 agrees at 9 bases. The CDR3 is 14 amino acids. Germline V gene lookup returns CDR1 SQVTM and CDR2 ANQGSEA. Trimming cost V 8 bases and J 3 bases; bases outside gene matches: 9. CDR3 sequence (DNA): TGCAGCTCCTCCGGGGCGGGAGGGACAGATACGCAGTATTTT. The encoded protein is CSSSGAGGTDTQYF.

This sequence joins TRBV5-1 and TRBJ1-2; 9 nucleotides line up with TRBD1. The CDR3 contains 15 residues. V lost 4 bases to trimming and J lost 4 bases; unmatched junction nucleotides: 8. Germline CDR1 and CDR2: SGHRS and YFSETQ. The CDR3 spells CASSKNDRGSYGYTF. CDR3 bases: TGCGCCAGCAGCAAGAACGACAGGGGGTCCTATGGCTACACCTTC.